The 15 T cell receptor beta chains in this list originate from one sample, sequenced in a study of T-cell reconstitution after alpha-beta-depleted transplantation in children. TCRbeta library construction was performed incorporating unique molecular identifiers. TCRdb re-called the PCR reads with MiXCR, one entry per CDR3 protein. The data contain some 640,000 distinct CDR3 sequences, around a sixth of them singletons. Specimen: PBMCs from the stem cell graft donor, collected from the stem cell graft. The receptors here all came from a human donor who donated a stem cell graft to a child with acute myeloid leukemia.

J is TRBJ1-1 and V is TRBV24-1, with 8 bases identical to TRBD1. The J segment lost 10 bases and the V segment lost 4 bases, leaving 4 bases of the junction unmatched. Per germline, CDR1 KGHDR and CDR2 SFDVKD. The length of the CDR3 is 12 residues. This chain's CDR3 is CATSDPRGRAFF. DNA for the CDR3: TGTGCCACCAGTGACCCCAGGGGGCGAGCTTTCTTT.

In this sample, this clonotype turned up many times. The chain carries TRBV29-1 and TRBJ2-3, with a tentative D call TRBD2 (6 bases). The CDR3 runs 15 residues. CDR1 and CDR2 (germline): SQVTM, ANQGSEA. Trimming removed 7 bases at V and 6 bases at J, with 23 bases between. The CDR3 DNA reads as TGCAGCGCCTTCCCAGGGACTCTCGGCGCGGATACGCAGTATTTT. Translation gives CSAFPGTLGADTQYF.

The CDR3 sequence: CASSYGSSNQPQHF. CDR3 sequence (DNA): TGTGCCAGCAGTTATGGGTCTAGCAATCAGCCCCAGCATTTT. The J gene is TRBJ1-5, the V gene TRBV6-5; D is unclear. CDR1 and CDR2 from the germline V gene are MNHEY and SVGAGI. The CDR3 has 14 amino acids. Trimming took 3 bases from V and 0 from J, leaving 6 bases between them.

This clonotype was counted between two and nine times. The chain carries TRBV7-2 and TRBJ1-2, with 8 bases identical to TRBD1. CDR3 size: 16 residues. Germline lookup yields CDR1 SGHTA and CDR2 FQGNSA. V shed 2 bases and J 0 bases; nucleotides not matched to a gene: 5. CDR3 coding DNA: TGTGCCAGCAGCTTATCAGGGGGCACAGCTAACTATGGCTACACCTTC. Its protein product is CASSLSGGTANYGYTF.

With respect to this clonotype: One base away lies a much larger clone, so this may be a sequencing read error. The chain recombines TRBV20-1 with TRBJ1-3; a weak D match, TRBD1 (6 bases). The CDR3 is 14 residues long. Germline V gene sequence: CDR1 DFQATT, CDR2 SNEGSKA (reference sequence). V was pared by 4 bases and J by 6 bases, with 16 bases between. In DNA form, the CDR3 reads TGCAGTGCTACTCCCTGGACAGTTGCAAACACCATATATTTT. This translates into CSATPWTVANTIYF.

This clonotype was detected many times. The J gene is TRBJ2-1, the V gene TRBV29-1; TRBD2 might be the D (7 bases). The germline V and J ends were trimmed by 4 bases and 6 bases, with 10 bases remaining between them. CDR3 length: 12 residues. CDR1 SQVTM and CDR2 ANQGSEA come from the germline V gene. CDR3 region: CSVGGGANEQFF. Here the CDR3 DNA reads TGCAGCGTTGGGGGGGGGGCCAATGAGCAGTTCTTC.

This clonotype was recorded many times. The rearrangement links TRBV20-1 to TRBJ1-4, with D possibly TRBD1 on 6 matching bases. The CDR3 is 13 residues long. CDR1 and CDR2 (germline): DFQATT, SNEGSKA (reference sequence). Trimming took 5 bases from V and 8 from J, leaving 15 bases between them. This chain's CDR3 is CSALTGKGEKLFF. CDR3 in DNA: TGCAGTGCTTTGACAGGAAAAGGCGAAAAACTGTTTTTT.

This clonotype was observed many times. The CDR3 loop is CASSRQTNTGELFF. The CDR3 nucleotides read TGTGCCAGCAGTAGACAGACGAACACCGGGGAGCTGTTTTTT. The chain is built from TRBV6-4 and TRBJ2-2; tentatively, D is TRBD1 (5 bases). Germline V gives CDR1 MRHNA, CDR2 SNTAGT. With 5 bases removed from V and 0 bases from J, the gap between germline ends came to 7 bases. There are 14 residues in the CDR3.

This clonotype was seen a handful of times. J is TRBJ2-6 and V is TRBV20-1; 7 bases agree with TRBD2. This CDR3 contains 13 residues. Per the germline V gene, CDR1 is DFQATT and CDR2 is SNEGSKA (reference sequence). V shed 6 bases and J 2 bases; nucleotides not matched to a gene: 1. CDR3 in DNA: TGCAGTGCGGCGGGAGCTGGGGCCAACGTCCTGACTTTC. Its translation is CSAAGAGANVLTF.

As to this clonotype: This clone may be a read error of a much larger clone one base away. This chain connects TRBV29-1 to TRBJ1-2; a possible D gene is TRBD1 (5 bases). This CDR3 spans 11 amino acids. The V gene's germline CDR1 is SQVTM and CDR2 ANQGSEA. The CDR3 loop is CIVEGVRGYTF. In DNA, the CDR3 is TGCATCGTTGAAGGGGTTCGCGGCTACACCTTC.

This clonotype was detected a few times. The V and J genes are TRBV27 and TRBJ2-7; D possibly corresponds to TRBD1 (6 bases). V lost 4 bases and J 2 bases, leaving 12 bases between the germline ends. The CDR3 length is 14 residues. CDR1 and CDR2 from the germline V gene are MNHEY and SMNVEV (reference sequence). The CDR3 sequence: CASSSQGKPYEQYV. The CDR3 DNA sequence: TGTGCCAGCAGTTCTCAGGGGAAACCCTACGAGCAGTACGTC.

The chain uses TRBV7-8 and TRBJ2-1; 11 nucleotides align to TRBD1. The CDR3 is 16 residues long. The ends lost 5 bases at V and 7 bases at J; junction bases unmatched: 10. From germline, CDR1 is SGHVS and CDR2 FQNEAQ. This CDR3 is CASSPPRGQGVNEQFF. The CDR3 bases are TGTGCCAGCAGCCCCCCAAGGGGACAGGGGGTAAATGAGCAGTTCTTC.

There are many counts of this clonotype. V gene TRBV10-3 combines with J gene TRBJ2-1; D is possibly TRBD1 or TRBD2 (5 bases each). Germline values: CDR1 ENHRY, CDR2 SYGVKD. Trimming took 4 bases from V and 5 from J, leaving 9 bases between them. This CDR3 is built from 13 residues. DNA of the CDR3: TGTGCCATCAGTGTTGGGGGTGACAATGAGCAGTTCTTC. This encodes CAISVGGDNEQFF.

Of note for this clonotype: A much larger clone differs from this one at a single base, so this may be a read error. The rearrangement links TRBV29-1 to TRBJ1-1; TRBD1 is a possible D gene (6 bases). V was pared by 4 bases and J by 6 bases, with 12 bases between. The CDR3 spans 12 residues. CDR1 is SQVTM, CDR2 ANQGSEA, per germline. CDR3: CSVGTAAPEAFF. The CDR3 bases are TGCAGCGTTGGGACAGCGGCTCCTGAAGCTTTCTTT.

About this clonotype itself: This could be a read error, since a much larger clone is one nucleotide away. The chain combines TRBV20-1 with TRBJ1-5, with D perhaps TRBD1 (5 bases). This CDR3 spans 15 amino acids. Germline loops: CDR1 DFQATT, CDR2 SNEGSKA (reference sequence). CDR3 sequence: CSAIFPRDGNQPHHF. As DNA, the CDR3 is TGCAGTGCTATTTTCCCCAGGGATGGCAATCAGCCCCACCATTTT.